The source of this T cell receptor (beta chain) is a study of T cells after yellow fever vaccination. V dropped 2 bases and J dropped 6; count of bases not matched to a gene: 4. Germline CDR1 SGHTA, CDR2 FQGNSA. The CDR3 consists of 13 residues. TCR cDNA, made by 5'RACE template switching, carried an added universal primer site and UMIs. TCRdb itself ran the 5' RACE reads through MiXCR, one entry per CDR3 protein. The data show over 200,000 distinct CDR3 sequences, roughly 6.2% seen once. The sequence was collected from a man aged 30 to 45 who received the YFV17D yellow fever vaccine. The chain employs TRBV7-2 and TRBJ2-7, with 7 bases aligning to TRBD1. Sequencing was performed on CD4+ T cells sorted from PBMCs, taken on the day of the yellow fever booster vaccination. The CDR3 coding sequence is TGTGCCAGCAGCTTAAACAGGGGCGCCGAGCAGTACTTC. Residues: CASSLNRGAEQYF.